The T cell receptor beta chain described here comes from a study of blood T cell repertoires in COVID-19. Study-wide background: COVID-19 samples collected from the United States, Italy and Spain covered acute and convalescent phases.

Under the authors' procedure: From reference gene primer amplification, estimates of nucleated cell counts were derived. Assay: immunoSEQ multiplex PCR; the TCRdb copy retains only in-frame clones and omits some. V and J calls and clone size come straight from that table; D and trimming were deduced from the DNA. Counted here are about 400,000 clones, around 90% occurring once; the ten biggest clones make up roughly 1.2%. Trimming removed 9 bases from V and 7 bases from J; junction bases left unmatched: 6. The CDR3 has 12 amino acids. The germline V gene encodes CDR1 KGHDR and CDR2 SFDVKD. Sequencing was carried out using peripheral blood. The clonotype comes from a man in his forties with acute or convalescent COVID-19. This chain uses TRBV24-1 with TRBJ1-2; 8 bases align to TRBD1. The CDR3 loop is CATLDREGGYTF. The DNA for the CDR3 is TGTGCCACCCTGGACAGGGAAGGTGGCTACACCTTC.